This TCR beta chain was identified during a study of beta chain features in type 1 diabetes (dated by TCRdb to the late 2010s). For the wider study: No differences in mean age, gender distribution, total cell number or subset yield were found between patients and healthy donors. Across all samples, 107,917,701 sorted cells were examined, and cell number per subset correlated strongly with RNA yield. The study compared the TCRB repertoires of sorted circulating CD4+ T cell subsets in recently diagnosed type 1 diabetes patients with those in matched healthy donors. Whereas all 28 donors provided naive and central memory subsets, regulatory and stem cell-like memory subsets were isolated from just 8 patients and roughly eight healthy donors.

The entire amount of isolated RNA was reverse transcribed using the High Capacity cDNA Reverse Transcription Kit, so the sequenced TCRB transcripts were expressed ones. Deep immunoSEQ sequencing was applied to naive, central memory and regulatory T cell samples, giving an average of roughly 3.5 million total reads per sample. After sorted cells were lysed in RLT buffer, RNA was extracted with DNase-treated RNeasy Micro or Mini kits, with the choice depending on cell number. To prevent cross-contamination, each cell subset was processed individually, whereas patient and healthy donor samples were processed jointly. The immunoSEQ multiplex PCR was used to amplify TCRB sequences from cDNA, yielding 87-bp fragments that span the CDR3 region. Amplicons were sequenced on the Illumina HiSeq platform. Under the source paper's analysis protocol: Synthetic template baselines were used to correct PCR bias computationally, reads within Hamming distance 2 were collapsed together, and singletons that could not be merged were discarded. Reads were aligned to IMGT to assign V, D and J genes, CDR3 length, and insertions or deletions at six rearrangement sites. Clonotype counts were normalized to sorted cell number within each subset before computing true diversity and Gini coefficients with the tcR R package. The overlap coefficient, calculated on TCRB nucleotide sequences, was used to quantify repertoire sharing. Out-of-frame TCRB sequences from naive cells were analyzed to stand in for the pre-selection repertoire. TCRdb retrieved this table from immuneACCESS and kept in-frame rearrangements only. Not all clones are present; in checked studies, unresolved V genes account for under half, and no reason is known for the remainder. V, J and clone size are those of that table, while D and trimming were read from the DNA. The sample includes 450,000 to 550,000 clones, with roughly 31% observed a single time. Around 0.065% of the sample lies in the top ten.

For this clone: Its antigen has not been determined. No much larger clone is present one base from it, and per-base qualities are unavailable.

From each donor, a single peripheral blood sample of approximately 0.11 L on average was drawn into heparinised tubes. Using a panel that included CD45RO, CCR7, CD25, CD127, CD95 and CD27, naive, central memory, regulatory and stem cell-like memory CD4+ T cells were sorted on a BD FACSAria II. All sorted populations exceeded 95% purity. Right away, PBMCs were isolated by Lymphoprep density gradient centrifugation and were stained directly, with no culture step. So that batch effects would be minimized, each experiment stained and sorted samples in pairs, pairing one healthy donor with one patient. Study-wide findings and limitations: Because the HLA sub-analyses included only small numbers of individuals, any influence of HLA type on TCRB rearrangement was left unresolved. PCR might favor shorter templates, but patient and control samples were amplified and corrected together, so any skew would affect both groups equally. At VDJ recombination sites, type 1 diabetes patients had fewer insertions and more deleted nucleotides, which implies abnormalities in thymic rearrangement. Naive, central memory and regulatory TCRB repertoires appeared more similar among patients than among healthy donors. In all four CD4+ subsets, TCRB CDR3 length was moderately but significantly shorter in type 1 diabetes patients. Sequencing cDNA rather than genomic DNA could over-represent highly expressing activated cells, although activation and CD3 levels did not differ between groups.

This receptor was obtained from a man younger than 30 in good health. The specimen sequenced was naive CD4+ T cells from blood. What this sample's cell subset or site label stands for: true naive CD4+ T cells.

The CDR3: CASVGHPYEQYF. In nucleotide form, the sequence is TGCGCCAGCGTGGGCCACCCCTACGAGCAGTACTTC. The chain uses TRBV4-3 and TRBJ2-7; the D gene lacks a confident call. The germline ends are 10 bases apart after V is trimmed by 8 bases and J by 2 bases. The CDR3 covers 12 residues, taking in both the cysteine and the phenylalanine. Solely the CDR3 DNA is kept, with 36 bases framed from the first base. The germline V gene specifies LGHNA as CDR1 and YSLEER as CDR2.